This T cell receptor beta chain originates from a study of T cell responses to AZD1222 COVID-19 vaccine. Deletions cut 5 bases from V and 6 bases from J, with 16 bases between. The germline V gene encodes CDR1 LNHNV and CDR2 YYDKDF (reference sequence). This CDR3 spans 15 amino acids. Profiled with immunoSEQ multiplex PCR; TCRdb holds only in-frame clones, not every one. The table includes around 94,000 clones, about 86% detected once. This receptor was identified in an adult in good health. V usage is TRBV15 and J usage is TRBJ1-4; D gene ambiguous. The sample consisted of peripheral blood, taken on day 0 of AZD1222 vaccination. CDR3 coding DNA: TGTGCCACCAGCGCCCAGGACGGCTCTTATGAAAAACTGTTTTTT. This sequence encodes CATSAQDGSYEKLFF.